These 19 T cell receptor beta chains share one sample of origin, sequenced in a study of metastatic and nonmetastatic thyroid tumors. TCRdb reanalyzed the PCR reads via MiXCR. The repertoire holds over 20,000 clones, about 24% seen once, with about 16% in the top ten. Prior to thyroid surgery, none of the patients had received any treatment. The source material was blood. These receptors all stem from a male donor with papillary thyroid cancer or a benign thyroid nodule (not recorded which). Some clones in this sample may be carry-over from other donors' samples.

The chain combines TRBV5-6 with TRBJ1-5; the match to TRBD1 covers 7 bases. Germline CDR1 is SGHDT and CDR2 is YYEEEE. Trimming cost V 4 bases and J 9 bases; bases outside gene matches: 7. The CDR3 length is 13 residues. This CDR3 reads CASSRQGVGPQHF. CDR3 bases: TGTGCCAGCAGCAGACAGGGCGTTGGGCCCCAGCATTTT. Looking up the rest from reference TRBV5-6 and TRBJ1-5 gives the full variable domain: DAGVTQSPTHLIKTRGQQVTLRCSPKSGHDTVSWYQQALGQGPQFIFQYYEEEERQRGNFPDRFSGHQFPNYSSELNVNALLLGDSALYLCASSRQGVGPQHFGDGTRLSIL.

This clone was counted at least ten times. The chain joins TRBV12-3 or TRBV12-4 to TRBJ1-5, with TRBD1 identical over 7 bases. This CDR3 region has 14 residues. J gave up 3 bases and V 7 bases, and 6 bases lay outside the gene matches. The CDR3 sequence is CASTGGRINQPQHF. The DNA for the CDR3 is TGTGCCAGCACAGGGGGACGGATCAATCAGCCCCAGCATTTT.

This clone has ten or more counts. The CDR3 loop reads CASSLQGSDTQYF. In DNA form, the CDR3 reads TGTGCCAGCAGCTTACAGGGTTCAGATACGCAGTATTTT. The rearrangement links TRBV7-3 to TRBJ2-3; weak D call: TRBD1 (5 bases). The germline V gene has CDR1 SGHTA and CDR2 FQGTGA. Deletions cut 2 bases from V and 4 bases from J, with 7 bases between. The CDR3 consists of 13 residues.

This clone was seen at least ten times. This chain connects TRBV4-2 to TRBJ2-1; 7 bases map to TRBD1. The CDR3 has 18 amino acids. With 0 bases clipped from V and 0 bases from J, the junction kept 8 bases outside the gene matches. The V gene's germline CDR1 is LGHNA and CDR2 YNFKEQ. CDR3 residues: CASSQDPRQGSSYNEQFF. CDR3 nucleotide sequence: TGTGCCAGCAGCCAAGATCCGCGACAGGGTAGCTCCTACAATGAGCAGTTCTTC.

The gene calls are TRBV7-2 and TRBJ1-5; 9 nucleotides line up with TRBD1. There are 18 residues in the CDR3. V lost 0 bases, J lost 2 bases, and 8 bases stayed unmatched. Germline assignment: CDR1 SGHTA and CDR2 FQGNSA. In DNA form, the CDR3 reads TGTGCCAGCAGCTTAGCGGTACAGGGGGCAAGTGGCAATCAGCCCCAGCATTTT. This codes for CASSLAVQGASGNQPQHF.

This clone has more than one count but fewer than ten. The same CDR3 also results from other DNA sequences found in this sample. The chain uses TRBV2 and TRBJ2-7; 8 bases match TRBD2. This CDR3 region has 15 residues. V lost 7 bases and J lost 7; bases outside the gene matches: 15. CDR1 is SNHLY, CDR2 FYNNEI, per germline. CDR3 bases: TGTGCCAGCATTGCGTTCGGGACTAGTCATGTAGAGCAGTACTTC. It codes for CASIAFGTSHVEQYF.

In its sample, this clone was seen many times. The chain recombines TRBV4-1 with TRBJ1-2, with D possibly matching TRBD1 (6 bases). V lost 4 bases and J lost 2, with 26 bases in between. CDR1 is MGHRA and CDR2 is YSYEKL in the germline V gene. The CDR3 totals 19 residues. The CDR3 region has the DNA TGCGCCAGCAGCCTTGACAATAGGAGGGGGATTCATATCAACTATGGCTACACCTTC. Protein sequence: CASSLDNRRGIHINYGYTF.

Comment on this clone: The junction departs from germline at one end; a sequencing error may be responsible. V gene TRBV27 combines with J gene TRBJ2-6; 7 bases match TRBD1. This CDR3 region has 16 residues. Per germline, CDR1 MNHEY and CDR2 SMNVEV (reference sequence). CDR3 DNA: TGTGCCAGCAGAAATTACAGGGGTACTGGGTCCAACGTCCTGACTTTC. This encodes CASRNYRGTGSNVLTF.

This clone appeared many times. The CDR3 DNA sequence: TGTGCCAGCCGAGGGCCAGGGAGGAGGGGGGGAGAGACCCAGTACTTC. Protein product: CASRGPGRRGGETQYF. The gene calls are TRBV2 and TRBJ2-5; tentatively, D is TRBD2 (7 bases). V lost 8 bases to trimming and J lost 4 bases, with 23 bases between them. CDR1 SNHLY and CDR2 FYNNEI come from the germline V gene. The CDR3 runs 16 residues. Together with reference TRBV2 and TRBJ2-5, the CDR3 gives the full variable domain: EPEVTQTPSHQVTQMGQEVILRCVPISNHLYFYWYRQILGQKVEFLVSFYNNEISEKSEIFDDQFSVERPDGSNFTLKIRSTKLEDSAMYFCASRGPGRRGGETQYFGPGTRLLVL.

The rearrangement links TRBV28 to TRBJ2-7; D could derive from TRBD1 or TRBD2 (5 bases each). V was shortened by 6 bases and J by 0 bases, with 12 bases between the two germline ends. The germline gives CDR1 MDHEN, CDR2 SYDVKM. The CDR3 loop spans 14 amino acids. The CDR3 loop reads CASRSGRISYEQYF. The CDR3 bases are TGTGCCAGCAGATCGGGACGGATCTCCTACGAGCAGTACTTC.

In this sample, this clone turned up many times. The V gene is TRBV27, the J gene TRBJ1-4, with 7 bases identical to TRBD1. The CDR3 loop spans 15 amino acids. V shed 6 bases and J 0 bases; nucleotides not matched to a gene: 4. In germline, CDR1 is MNHEY, CDR2 SMNVEV (reference sequence). CDR3 sequence: CASRLQGATNEKLFF. CDR3 DNA: TGTGCCAGCAGGCTCCAGGGGGCAACTAATGAAAAACTGTTTTTT. The entire variable domain, with the rest obtained from reference TRBV27 and TRBJ1-4, is as follows: EAQVTQNPRYLITVTGKKLTVTCSQNMNHEYMSWYRQDPGLGLRQIYYSMNVEVTDKGDVPEGYKVSRKEKRNFPLILESPSPNQTSLYFCASRLQGATNEKLFFGSGTQLSVL.

In regard to this clone: An end of the junction differs from the germline gene, which may be a read error. The chain couples TRBV4-2 to TRBJ2-5; D gene uncertain. Per germline, CDR1 LGHNA and CDR2 YNFKEQ. The CDR3 covers 16 residues. The CDR3 DNA follows: TGTGCCAGCAACCAAGATCTGTGGCGGTACCAAGAGACCCAGTACTTC. Translation gives CASNQDLWRYQETQYF.

This clone was seen many times. Other DNA sequences in this specimen translate into the identical CDR3. This chain connects TRBV25-1 to TRBJ1-4; D gene unclear. Trimming pared 5 bases from V and 5 bases from J, leaving 3 bases between. Germline V gene sequence: CDR1 MGHDK, CDR2 SYGVNS. CDR3 size: 11 residues. CDR3 loop: CASSRNEKLFF. The CDR3 DNA reads TGTGCCAGCAGTAGGAATGAAAAACTGTTTTTT.

The chain is built from TRBV2 and TRBJ2-7, with D hard to call. The length of the CDR3 is 13 residues. Germline-derived CDR1 and CDR2 are SNHLY and FYNNEI. V was trimmed by 3 bases and J by 6 bases, leaving 12 bases between them. The CDR3 DNA is TGTGCCAGCAGTGAGGGTGGTGGTTCCGAGCAGTACTTC. Translated: CASSEGGGSEQYF.

By frequency in the sample, this clone is medium-sized. The chain recombines TRBV7-2 with TRBJ2-5; TRBD1 is a possible D gene (5 bases). Between the trimmed V and J ends, which lost 7 bases and 5 bases, there was a span of 17 bases. There are 14 residues in the CDR3. Germline CDR1 is SGHTA and CDR2 is FQGNSA. CDR3 in amino acids: CASIIRGLGETQYF. CDR3 DNA: TGTGCCAGCATCATAAGGGGTTTAGGGGAGACCCAGTACTTC.

CDR3 sequence: CSARDLGQGYEQFF. In DNA, the CDR3 is TGCAGTGCTAGAGATTTGGGACAGGGGTATGAGCAGTTCTTC. The J gene is TRBJ2-1, the V gene TRBV20-1, with TRBD1 identical over 10 bases. This CDR3 has 14 residues. V lost 0 bases to trimming and J lost 8 bases; unmatched junction nucleotides: 4. Per germline, CDR1 DFQATT and CDR2 SNEGSKA (reference sequence).

Many counts were recorded for this clone. The chain employs TRBV30 and TRBJ2-1; tentative D call: TRBD2 (6 bases). Trimming cost V 7 bases and J 1 base, with 17 bases left between them. This CDR3 has 15 residues. Germline loops: CDR1 GTSNPN, CDR2 SVGIG (reference sequence). CDR3 sequence (DNA): TGTGCCTTGGCCCGAGTTAGCGGATCCTACAATGAGCAGTTCTTC. Amino acid sequence: CALARVSGSYNEQFF.

Relative to its sample, this clone is medium-sized (0.01 to 0.1%). J is TRBJ2-2 and V is TRBV19; D not certain. V was clipped by 3 bases and J by 6 bases, with 11 bases between them. Germline V gene data show CDR1 as LNHDA and CDR2 as SQIVND (reference sequence). The CDR3 consists of 14 residues. The CDR3 reads CASSMLGGSGELFF. As DNA, the CDR3 is TGTGCCAGTAGTATGTTGGGTGGGTCCGGGGAGCTGTTTTTT.

The chain links TRBV28 to TRBJ1-5, with 7 bases lining up with TRBD1. Trimming took 6 bases from V and 11 from J; bases not matched to a gene: 16. The CDR3 sequence is 15 residues long. CDR1 and CDR2 from the germline V gene are MDHEN and SYDVKM. The CDR3 nucleotides read TGTGCCAGCAGCCCCTGGGACAGTCTACTTGAGACCCAGCATTTT. Protein sequence: CASSPWDSLLETQHF.